Each of the 2 T cell receptor beta chains below was sequenced from the same sample in a study of blood T cell repertoires in COVID-19. Method: immunoSEQ multiplex PCR; TCRdb's copy keeps in-frame clones and lacks some. Of approximately 500,000 clones in the sample, 89% were seen once. The sample comprised peripheral blood. All receptors derive from a man aged 18 to 30 with COVID-19, enrolled during active disease.

CDR3 region: CASSSPSNGYEQYF. CDR3 DNA sequence: TGTGCCAGCAGCTCCCCCTCTAATGGCTACGAGCAGTACTTC. V is TRBV27 and J is TRBJ2-7; no firm D call. V gave up 6 bases and J gave up 3 bases, with 15 bases separating them. Germline CDR1 is MNHEY and CDR2 is SMNVEV (reference sequence). CDR3 size: 14 residues.

The chain has TRBV4-1 and TRBJ2-1, with 8 bases lining up with TRBD1. This CDR3 has 15 amino acids. Trimming cost V 1 base and J 8 bases; bases outside gene matches: 7. Germline assignment: CDR1 MGHRA and CDR2 YSYEKL. The CDR3 nucleotides read TGCGCCAGCAGCCAAGTAGGGATGACAGGGGATGAGCAGTTCTTC. It specifies CASSQVGMTGDEQFF.